This T cell receptor beta chain was retrieved from a study of regulatory T cells in long-lasting Graves disease. Study details: Antithyroid drugs had been given to newly diagnosed Graves' patients for under 3 months.

Study results and limitations: A greater number of public clonotypes (around 2,700) was shared by persistent patients than by new patients (around 1,000). Persistent disease exhibited a predilection for TRBV28, TRBJ1-2 and TRBJ2-5.

V was trimmed by 5 bases and J by 6 bases, leaving 8 bases between them. There are 12 residues in the CDR3. Germline V lookup: CDR1 MNHEY, CDR2 SMNVEV (reference sequence). HTBI primers from iRepertoire and Arm-PCR of CDR3 regions yielded the TCR beta libraries. How the authors handled the data: In the combined samples, roughly 60 TRBV and 14 to 15 TRBJ segments were identified. TCRdb ran MiXCR on the multiplex PCR reads and lists one entry per CDR3 protein. The V and J calls reflect TCRdb's pipeline rather than the authors' work. The table includes approximately 300,000 distinct CDR3 sequences, 15% to 20% detected once. Time point of the sample: newly diagnosed GD, antithyroid drugs for less than 3 months. Researchers made the TCR library from RNA that was extracted from PBMCs. A word on this clonotype: As yet, its antigen is unknown.

The clonotype comes from a female donor with Graves disease. This material consisted of peripheral blood mononuclear cells (PBMCs), taken at new diagnosis, from a patient treated with antithyroid drugs. The chain links TRBV27 to TRBJ2-1, with D unresolved. The CDR3 loop is CASSTDTNEQFF. Here the CDR3 DNA reads TGTGCCAGCAGTACCGACACCAATGAGCAGTTCTTC.